This T cell receptor beta chain was profiled in a study of beta chain features in type 1 diabetes. Broader study findings: Shorter TCRB CDR3s, moderately but significantly so, marked every one of the four CD4+ subsets in Type 1 diabetes patients. Any HLA effect on TCRB rearrangement was left unresolved by small sub-analyses.

The CDR3 consists of 12 residues. The germline V and J ends were trimmed by 5 bases and 6 bases, with 11 bases remaining between them. Germline lookup yields CDR1 SGHVS and CDR2 FNYEAQ. TCRB transcripts that were expressed got sequenced, as all of the isolated RNA had been reverse transcribed. Average reads for naive, central memory and regulatory T cell samples were roughly 3.4 million. The method was immunoSEQ multiplex PCR; TCRdb's version includes in-frame clones alone and lacks a portion of them. The sample has a few hundred thousand clones; around an eighth are singletons. This clone was seen a few times. Its antigen is unidentified.

The receptor comes from a man younger than 45 with type 1 diabetes. This sequence joins TRBV7-6 and TRBJ2-7; TRBD1 is a possible D gene (6 bases). The sequenced sample was naive CD4+ T cells from blood. The CDR3 sequence: CASSKTGSEQYF. The CDR3 coding sequence is TGTGCCAGCAGCAAAACAGGGTCCGAGCAGTACTTC.